This entry features one TCR beta chain sequence. Its antigen is not known. From 3,500 to 4,000 ng of total RNA, each TCR library was prepared. TCRdb reprocessed the 5' RACE reads and keeps a single row for each CDR3 protein, giving no DNA. The sample totals 310,000 or so distinct CDR3 sequences; its top ten clones hold under 2.5%. Whole blood without T cell sorting served as the source of isolated total RNA. The data are from a study of monozygotic twins with inflammatory bowel disease. Study results and caveats: Compared with healthy twins, IBD patients shared fewer clonotypes with others, especially with disease activity. No separation of different T cell subtypes was possible.

CDR1 is SNHLY, CDR2 FYNNEI, per germline. The CDR3 loop spans 15 amino acids. This receptor was taken from a human donor with ulcerative colitis or Crohn's disease, or a healthy co-twin of an affected twin (not recorded which). Source material: blood. The chain is built from TRBV2 and TRBJ1-3. CDR3 in amino acids: CASSGGGSSGNTIYF.